Shown below are 21 T cell receptor beta chains from a single sample sequenced in a study of radiation and T cells in renal cell carcinoma. Clones were read by immunoSEQ multiplex PCR, and TCRdb kept only the in-frame ones, dropping some. This table holds about 130,000 clones, nearly 90% found once. The sample's time point: baseline pretreatment blood. Treatment here: 15 Gy SBRT to primary tumor, nephrectomy 4 weeks later. Material: blood, obtained from a patient whose treatment included radiotherapy and nephrectomy. These receptors all stem from a woman aged 50 to 60 with renal cell carcinoma.

The chain has TRBV9 and TRBJ2-7; TRBD1 matches 10 bases. J gave up 3 bases and V 0 bases, and 3 bases lay outside the gene matches. The V gene's germline CDR1 is SGDLS and CDR2 YYNGEE. This CDR3 has 15 residues. The CDR3 loop is CASSVGRTGGYEQYF. CDR3 sequence (DNA): TGTGCCAGCAGCGTAGGCCGGACAGGGGGCTACGAGCAGTACTTC.

V gene TRBV5-1 combines with J gene TRBJ2-3; maybe TRBD2 (7 bases). The CDR3 is made up of 17 amino acids. The V end was cut by 0 bases, the J end by 0 bases, with 14 bases between. Germline V lookup: CDR1 SGHRS, CDR2 YFSETQ. The DNA for the CDR3 is TGCGCCAGCAGCTTGGTCACGGGGGGCCCTAGCACAGATACGCAGTATTTT. Amino acids: CASSLVTGGPSTDTQYF.

The chain carries TRBV7-6 and TRBJ2-1; D unresolved. Germline lookup yields CDR1 SGHVS and CDR2 FNYEAQ. Trimming removed 6 bases from V and 4 bases from J, with 4 bases in between. The CDR3 runs 11 residues. The CDR3 spells CASSKYNEQFF. For the CDR3, the DNA is TGTGCCAGCAGTAAGTACAATGAGCAGTTCTTC. The full variable domain, completed using reference TRBV7-6 and TRBJ2-1, is GAGVSQSPRYKVTKRGQDVALRCDPISGHVSLYWYRQALGQGPEFLTYFNYEAQQDKSGLPNDRFSAERPEGSISTLTIQRTEQRDSAMYRCASSKYNEQFFGPGTRLTVL.

The chain is built from TRBV9 and TRBJ1-2, with D possibly being TRBD1 (5 bases). This CDR3 has 14 residues. V lost 0 bases to trimming and J lost 8 bases, with 14 bases between them. Germline CDR1 SGDLS, CDR2 YYNGEE. The CDR3 nucleotides are TGTGCCAGCAGCGTAGGGGACCTACCGGGGGGCTACACCTTC. Encoded protein: CASSVGDLPGGYTF.

The rearrangement joins TRBV21-1 to TRBJ1-4. TRBV21-1 is reported as a pseudogene. This CDR3 is built from 15 residues. Here the CDR3 reads CASSKVARADEKLFF. DNA for the CDR3: TGTGCCAGCAGCAAAGTCGCAAGGGCGGATGAAAAACTGTTTTTT.

The V gene is TRBV7-6, the J gene TRBJ1-2, with a weak D call TRBD1 (5 bases). V was cut by 3 bases and J by 4 bases, with 9 bases left in between. Germline-derived CDR1 and CDR2 are SGHVS and FNYEAQ. This CDR3 is 13 amino acids long. The DNA for the CDR3 is TGTGCCAGCAGCTTTAGGGACTCCTATGGCTACACCTTC. Residues: CASSFRDSYGYTF.

The chain employs TRBV6-5 and TRBJ1-6; 9 bases are shared with TRBD1. Trimming cost V 2 bases and J 9 bases; bases outside gene matches: 8. The CDR3 spans 16 residues. Germline V gives CDR1 MNHEY, CDR2 SVGAGI. The CDR3 DNA reads as TGTGCCAGCAGTTACAACGAACAGGGGGCTGCTTCACCCCTCCACTTT. It yields the protein CASSYNEQGAASPLHF.

This clone was found once. The chain joins TRBV5-1 to TRBJ1-2; D might be TRBD1 (5 bases). Germline loops: CDR1 SGHRS, CDR2 YFSETQ. The CDR3 loop spans 16 amino acids. V was cut by 0 bases and J by 5 bases, with 17 bases left in between. CDR3 DNA: TGCGCCAGCAGCTTGGCCGGCCAGGGCAGGGTGTATGGCTACACCTTC. Protein sequence: CASSLAGQGRVYGYTF.

The chain links TRBV9 to TRBJ2-1; 8 bases fit TRBD2. V was clipped by 2 bases and J by 4 bases; unmatched bases: 8. Germline V gene lookup returns CDR1 SGDLS and CDR2 YYNGEE. This CDR3 is built from 16 residues. The CDR3 spells CASSVDPAGDYNEQFF. The CDR3 bases are TGTGCCAGCAGCGTTGACCCAGCGGGGGATTACAATGAGCAGTTCTTC.

The sample holds a few counts of this clone. At one end, the junction sequence differs from germline, possibly due to a read error. The chain has TRBV7-7 and TRBJ2-7; possible D gene TRBD2, 6 bases. The CDR3 length is 15 residues. In germline, CDR1 is SSHAT, CDR2 FNYEAQ (reference sequence). CDR3 residues: CASSLEAGPSYEQYF. The CDR3 DNA reads TGTGCTAGCAGCTTAGAGGCGGGACCCTCCTACGAGCAGTACTTC.

The chain joins TRBV7-9 to TRBJ2-7, with TRBD1 as a possible D gene (7 bases). Germline CDR1 reads SEHNR; CDR2 reads FQNEAQ (reference sequence). This CDR3 is built from 16 residues. Trimming left V 0 bases short and J 5 bases short, with 17 bases between. The CDR3 reads CASSLAGGDRGDEQYF. The CDR3 DNA sequence: TGTGCCAGCAGCTTAGCCGGAGGGGACAGAGGGGACGAGCAGTACTTC. The complete variable domain, with remaining parts taken from reference TRBV7-9 and TRBJ2-7, reads DTGVSQNPRHKITKRGQNVTFRCDPISEHNRLYWYRQTLGQGPEFLTYFQNEAQLEKSRLLSDRFSAERPKGSFSTLEIQRTEQGDSAMYLCASSLAGGDRGDEQYFGPGTRLTVT.

The genes are TRBV5-4 and TRBJ2-7; D may correspond to TRBD1 or TRBD2 (5 bases each). Trimming shortened V by 0 bases and J by 3 bases, and 10 bases separated the two germline ends. Germline loops: CDR1 SGHNT, CDR2 YYREEE (reference sequence). This CDR3 spans 14 amino acids. CDR3 in amino acids: CASSLGRGDYEQYF. The CDR3 region has the DNA TGTGCCAGCAGCTTGGGGAGAGGGGACTACGAGCAGTACTTC.

This rearrangement joins TRBV10-1 to TRBJ2-5; D is ambiguous. Trimming took 9 bases from V and 4 from J, leaving 18 bases between them. From germline, CDR1 is WNHNN and CDR2 SYGVQD (reference sequence). The CDR3 totals 14 residues. The CDR3 reads CASLCQARRETQYF. The CDR3 DNA reads as TGCGCCAGTCTATGCCAAGCGCGACGAGAGACCCAGTACTTC.

This clone was detected only a few times. The J gene is TRBJ1-1, the V gene TRBV19; a weak D match, TRBD1 (5 bases). This CDR3 region has 11 residues. Trimming took off 8 bases at V and 7 bases at J, with 11 bases between the two ends. Germline CDR1 and CDR2: LNHDA and SQIVND (reference sequence). CDR3 sequence reads: CASAGALEAFF. DNA of the CDR3: TGTGCCAGTGCCGGGGCACTTGAAGCTTTCTTT.

In this sample, this clone turned up once. The chain employs TRBV2 and TRBJ1-2; D may be TRBD1 (5 bases). Germline V lookup: CDR1 SNHLY, CDR2 FYNNEI. The germline V and J ends were trimmed by 5 bases and 3 bases, with 19 bases remaining between them. The CDR3 has 16 residues. The CDR3 region has the DNA TGTGCCAGCAGTCCCAAGAGGGTCCTAGGGGACTATGGCTACACCTTC. Its translation is CASSPKRVLGDYGYTF.

J is TRBJ1-2 and V is TRBV5-6; weak D call: TRBD1 (5 bases). CDR1 and CDR2 from the germline V gene are SGHDT and YYEEEE. This CDR3 has 14 residues. V was cut by 0 bases and J by 1 base, with 7 bases left in between. The DNA for the CDR3 is TGTGCCAGCAGCTTGGGCAGGGTTAACTATGGCTACACCTTC. Protein sequence: CASSLGRVNYGYTF.

The genes are TRBV19 and TRBJ1-1; TRBD1 aligns across 10 bases. J lost 1 base, V lost 5 bases, and 7 bases had no gene match. Per the germline V gene, CDR1 is LNHDA and CDR2 is SQIVND (reference sequence). The CDR3 runs 16 residues. CDR3 in DNA: TGTGCCAGTAGTTCTCGACAGGGGGCGCCGAACACTGAAGCTTTCTTT. Translating gives CASSSRQGAPNTEAFF.

This sequence joins TRBV5-1 and TRBJ2-3; D is possibly TRBD1 (6 bases). Trimming took 2 bases from V and 3 from J, leaving 10 bases between them. Germline V gene sequence: CDR1 SGHRS, CDR2 YFSETQ. CDR3 size: 14 residues. The CDR3 is CASSLNRETDTQYF. The DNA for the CDR3 is TGCGCCAGCAGCTTAAACAGGGAAACAGATACGCAGTATTTT.

This chain uses TRBV7-2 with TRBJ1-5; D not certain. V lost 0 bases, J lost 3 bases, and 6 bases lay in between. The CDR3 is made up of 14 amino acids. Germline assignment: CDR1 SGHTA and CDR2 FQGNSA. The CDR3 reads CASSLAPPNQPQHF. In DNA form, the CDR3 reads TGTGCCAGCAGCTTAGCGCCTCCCAATCAGCCCCAGCATTTT.

The chain has TRBV29-1 and TRBJ1-3; no firm D call. CDR3 length: 15 residues. Germline V gene data show CDR1 as SQVTM and CDR2 as ANQGSEA. Trimming left V 7 bases short and J 2 bases short, with 18 bases between. In DNA, the CDR3 is TGCAGCGCCCACCCCCTACACGGCACTGGAAACACCATATATTTT. Residues: CSAHPLHGTGNTIYF.

This chain connects TRBV4-3 to TRBJ2-5; D may be TRBD2 (5 bases). The V end was cut by 4 bases, the J end by 5 bases, with 11 bases between. Germline lookup yields CDR1 LGHNA and CDR2 YSLEER. The length of the CDR3 is 13 residues. CDR3 DNA: TGCGCCAGCAGCCTTAGCGTCCGGGAGACCCAGTACTTC. Protein: CASSLSVRETQYF.